The rows below give T cell receptor beta chains drawn from one sample of a study of T cells in Graves' hyperthyroidism and ophthalmopathy. One entry per CDR3 protein, called by TCRdb with MiXCR from the multiplex PCR reads. The sample lists 600,000 to 700,000 distinct CDR3 sequences, roughly 45% occurring once. Sequencing was carried out using peripheral blood or thyroid tissue (not recorded which). These receptors all stem from an adult man with Graves' disease, either hyperthyroidism or ophthalmopathy (not recorded which). Both conserved end residues are part of each CDR3. Each record gives: D gene, J gene, clone size, V gene, CDR3 DNA, CDR3 protein. The D gene is left open where the match is weak. For some rows the clone size is stated as once, few or many, or as a class when expanded; others skip it.

D gene: .; J gene: TRBJ1-4; clone size: .; V gene: TRBV20-1; CDR3 DNA: TGCAGTGCTAGCCCCGCTATTAATGAAAAACTGTTTTTT; CDR3 protein: CSASPAINEKLFF
D gene: .; J gene: TRBJ1-2; clone size: many; V gene: TRBV7-9; CDR3 DNA: TGTGCCAGCAGCTTTGCGTCACCAGCTAACTATGGCTACACCTTC; CDR3 protein: CASSFASPANYGYTF
D gene: TRBD2; J gene: TRBJ2-5; clone size: .; V gene: TRBV7-3; CDR3 DNA: TGTGCCAGCAGGAAAGGGGGACTAGCGGGAGCCCAAGAGACCCAGTACTTC; CDR3 protein: CASRKGGLAGAQETQYF
D gene: .; J gene: TRBJ2-7; clone size: many; V gene: TRBV10-1; CDR3 DNA: TGCGCCAGCAGTGAGGGCAGGGACGAGCAGTACTTC; CDR3 protein: CASSEGRDEQYF
D gene: TRBD1; J gene: TRBJ1-2; clone size: .; V gene: TRBV20-1; CDR3 DNA: TGCAGTGCTAGCCAGCCTGGACAGGGGGCAACCTTC; CDR3 protein: CSASQPGQGATF
D gene: .; J gene: TRBJ1-4; clone size: .; V gene: TRBV19; CDR3 DNA: TGTGCCAGTAGTATCCGGGCCTTTTCGGATGAAAAACTGTTTTTT; CDR3 protein: CASSIRAFSDEKLFF
D gene: TRBD1; J gene: TRBJ2-7; clone size: .; V gene: TRBV7-9; CDR3 DNA: TGTGCCAGCAACCCACGCCGGGACAGGGAGGGATACGAGCAGTACTTC; CDR3 protein: CASNPRRDREGYEQYF
D gene: .; J gene: TRBJ1-6; clone size: few; V gene: TRBV20-1; CDR3 DNA: TGCAGTGCTAGGAAGGGCGCCGGTAATTCACCCCTCCACTTT; CDR3 protein: CSARKGAGNSPLHF
D gene: TRBD1; J gene: TRBJ2-2; clone size: .; V gene: TRBV10-2; CDR3 DNA: TGCGCCAGCCGGTGGGGAGGGACAGGGGGCCTCGGGGAGCTGTTTTTT; CDR3 protein: CASRWGGTGGLGELFF
D gene: TRBD2; J gene: TRBJ2-7; clone size: few; V gene: TRBV5-1; CDR3 DNA: TGCGCCAGCAGCCGTAGCGGGGAACGCTCCTACGAGCAGTACTTC; CDR3 protein: CASSRSGERSYEQYF
D gene: .; J gene: TRBJ2-5; clone size: few; V gene: TRBV7-8; CDR3 DNA: TGTGCCAGCAGCCAGTCTCTCCAAGAGACCCAGTACTTC; CDR3 protein: CASSQSLQETQYF
D gene: .; J gene: TRBJ1-1; clone size: few; V gene: TRBV6-5; CDR3 DNA: TGTGCCAGCAGAAACACAGTGAACACTGAAGCTTTCTTT; CDR3 protein: CASRNTVNTEAFF
D gene: TRBD2; J gene: TRBJ2-2; clone size: .; V gene: TRBV5-1; CDR3 DNA: TGCGCCAGCAGCAACCCCAGAGCGGGGGCCGGGGAGCTGTTTTTT; CDR3 protein: CASSNPRAGAGELFF
D gene: TRBD1; J gene: TRBJ2-7; clone size: .; V gene: TRBV7-9; CDR3 DNA: TGTGCCAGCAGCTTACCCAGGACAGGCGGAACCTACGAGCAGTACTTC; CDR3 protein: CASSLPRTGGTYEQYF
D gene: .; J gene: TRBJ1-6; clone size: .; V gene: TRBV11-2; CDR3 DNA: TGTGCCAGCAGCCTTTACCCCGGACGGCCCCTCCACTTT; CDR3 protein: CASSLYPGRPLHF
D gene: .; J gene: TRBJ2-5; clone size: .; V gene: TRBV7-9; CDR3 DNA: TGTGCCAGCAGCCAAGTAGGTCTAGCTCTGGGGGAGACCCAGTACTTC; CDR3 protein: CASSQVGLALGETQYF
D gene: TRBD2; J gene: TRBJ2-7; clone size: .; V gene: TRBV20-1; CDR3 DNA: TGCAGTGCCAGCGCTAGCGGAAGGTCCTACGAGCAGTACTTC; CDR3 protein: CSASASGRSYEQYF
D gene: .; J gene: TRBJ1-3; clone size: few; V gene: TRBV19; CDR3 DNA: TGTGCCAGTAGTATAGATGCGACGGTCTGGGACACCATATATTTT; CDR3 protein: CASSIDATVWDTIYF
D gene: .; J gene: TRBJ2-7; clone size: .; V gene: TRBV10-1; CDR3 DNA: TGCGCCAGCCGGCGAACGCAGAGGGGCTACGAGCAGTACTTC; CDR3 protein: CASRRTQRGYEQYF
D gene: .; J gene: TRBJ1-2; clone size: .; V gene: TRBV7-2; CDR3 DNA: TGCGCCAGCAGCCGTCTCCTTCGACAGGATAACTATGGCTACACCTTC; CDR3 protein: CASSRLLRQDNYGYTF
D gene: .; J gene: TRBJ1-5; clone size: .; V gene: TRBV12-5; CDR3 DNA: TGTGCTAGTGGTTTGGTACTCTTAGGCCGCAATCAGCCCCAGCATTTT; CDR3 protein: CASGLVLLGRNQPQHF
D gene: TRBD2; J gene: TRBJ2-5; clone size: .; V gene: TRBV20-1; CDR3 DNA: TGCAGTGCTAGAGCACTAGCGGGGGGTTACCAAGAGACCCAGTACTTC; CDR3 protein: CSARALAGGYQETQYF
D gene: .; J gene: TRBJ1-2; clone size: .; V gene: TRBV2; CDR3 DNA: TGTGCCAACAGGGCGATCAACTATGGCTACACCTTC; CDR3 protein: CANRAINYGYTF
D gene: TRBD1; J gene: TRBJ1-1; clone size: many; V gene: TRBV7-9; CDR3 DNA: TGTGCCAGCAGCTTAGCGCGCCAGGGGGTGAGGACTGAAGCTTTCTTT; CDR3 protein: CASSLARQGVRTEAFF
D gene: TRBD1; J gene: TRBJ1-6; clone size: .; V gene: TRBV29-1; CDR3 DNA: TGCAGCTTAGACAGGGGAAATTCACCCCTCCACTTT; CDR3 protein: CSLDRGNSPLHF
D gene: TRBD2; J gene: TRBJ2-7; clone size: .; V gene: TRBV5-1; CDR3 DNA: TGCGCCAGCAGCTTGATCAGGGAGGGCTACGAGCAGTACTTC; CDR3 protein: CASSLIREGYEQYF
D gene: TRBD2; J gene: TRBJ2-7; clone size: .; V gene: TRBV7-6; CDR3 DNA: TGTGCTAGAGATAGGCGGGAGGACAGCTACGAGCAGTACTTC; CDR3 protein: CARDRREDSYEQYF
D gene: .; J gene: TRBJ1-1; clone size: few; V gene: TRBV13; CDR3 DNA: TGTGCCAGCAGCTCCGGAGGGGGGGGTCCGGCTTTCTTT; CDR3 protein: CASSSGGGGPAFF
D gene: .; J gene: TRBJ1-2; clone size: few; V gene: TRBV11-2; CDR3 DNA: TGTGCCAGCTGCCCCGCGGAGCCGCTTGGTGGCTACACCTTC; CDR3 protein: CASCPAEPLGGYTF
D gene: .; J gene: TRBJ2-5; clone size: few; V gene: TRBV20-1; CDR3 DNA: TGCAGTGCTAGACCCCGATACTTC; CDR3 protein: CSARPRYF
D gene: .; J gene: TRBJ1-6; clone size: .; V gene: TRBV9; CDR3 DNA: TGTGCCAGCAGCCCCACACCCGACAGTCATTCACCCCTCCACTTT; CDR3 protein: CASSPTPDSHSPLHF
D gene: .; J gene: TRBJ1-5; clone size: once; V gene: TRBV7-2; CDR3 DNA: TGTGCCAGCAGCGCTAACAGGGTTAATCAGCCCCAGCATTTT; CDR3 protein: CASSANRVNQPQHF
D gene: TRBD1; J gene: TRBJ1-1; clone size: once; V gene: TRBV2; CDR3 DNA: TGTGCCATCAGCCACCGACAGGGAGTGAACACTGAAGCTTTCTTT; CDR3 protein: CAISHRQGVNTEAFF
D gene: TRBD2; J gene: TRBJ2-5; clone size: few; V gene: TRBV7-8; CDR3 DNA: TGTGCCAGCAGCCCCCAGCGGGGGGGCCAAGAGACCCAGTACTTC; CDR3 protein: CASSPQRGGQETQYF
D gene: .; J gene: TRBJ1-2; clone size: .; V gene: TRBV11-2; CDR3 DNA: TGTGCCAGCAGCTCACCCTGGAAAGAGGTCCACTATGGCTACACCTTC; CDR3 protein: CASSSPWKEVHYGYTF
D gene: .; J gene: TRBJ1-3; clone size: many; V gene: TRBV10-3; CDR3 DNA: TGTGCCACCCAGGACAGTGGAAACACCATATATTTT; CDR3 protein: CATQDSGNTIYF
D gene: TRBD1; J gene: TRBJ1-2; clone size: many; V gene: TRBV20-1; CDR3 DNA: TGCAGTGCTAGAGAGGACAGGGGTAATGGCTACACCTTC; CDR3 protein: CSAREDRGNGYTF
D gene: TRBD1; J gene: TRBJ2-7; clone size: .; V gene: TRBV7-2; CDR3 DNA: TGCGCCAGCAGCTCGCCATTCTCGGGACAGGGGATGTTCGAGCAGTACTTC; CDR3 protein: CASSSPFSGQGMFEQYF
D gene: .; J gene: TRBJ1-4; clone size: few; V gene: TRBV29-1; CDR3 DNA: TGCAGCGTTGGGGAACAGGGTAGAGAAAAACTGTTTTTT; CDR3 protein: CSVGEQGREKLFF
D gene: TRBD2; J gene: TRBJ2-7; clone size: .; V gene: TRBV7-9; CDR3 DNA: TGTGCCAGCAGTTCTAGCGGGAGGAGGACCTACGAGCAGTACTTC; CDR3 protein: CASSSSGRRTYEQYF
D gene: .; J gene: TRBJ1-1; clone size: few; V gene: TRBV20-1; CDR3 DNA: TGCAGTGCTAGTGAACTTGAAGCTTTCTTT; CDR3 protein: CSASELEAFF
D gene: .; J gene: TRBJ2-6; clone size: many; V gene: TRBV6-5; CDR3 DNA: TGTGCCAGCCGGAGCTCTGGGGCCAACGTCCTGACTTTC; CDR3 protein: CASRSSGANVLTF
D gene: TRBD2; J gene: TRBJ2-2; clone size: .; V gene: TRBV24-1; CDR3 DNA: TGTGCCACCAGTGATTGGACTAGCGGGATCACCGGGGAGCTGTTTTTT; CDR3 protein: CATSDWTSGITGELFF
D gene: .; J gene: TRBJ2-5; clone size: many; V gene: TRBV24-1; CDR3 DNA: TGTGCCACCAGTGATCCCAAATCTGTTGCGGCCGAGACCCAGTACTTC; CDR3 protein: CATSDPKSVAAETQYF
D gene: TRBD1; J gene: TRBJ2-5; clone size: few; V gene: TRBV7-9; CDR3 DNA: TGTGCCAGCAGCCAAGTGGGGACAGGGGGCGAGGAGACCCAGTACTTC; CDR3 protein: CASSQVGTGGEETQYF
D gene: .; J gene: TRBJ1-1; clone size: few; V gene: TRBV5-1; CDR3 DNA: TGCGCCAGCAGCTTGGATTCAGAATTGACTGAAGCTTTCTTT; CDR3 protein: CASSLDSELTEAFF
D gene: TRBD2; J gene: TRBJ2-5; clone size: .; V gene: TRBV20-1; CDR3 DNA: TGCAGTGCTAGAGAGTCCGGGACTAGCCTTGGGGAGACCCAGTACTTC; CDR3 protein: CSARESGTSLGETQYF
D gene: TRBD1; J gene: TRBJ1-2; clone size: many; V gene: TRBV20-1; CDR3 DNA: TGCAGTGCCTCCTGGACAGGGTTCTATGGCTACACCTTC; CDR3 protein: CSASWTGFYGYTF
D gene: .; J gene: TRBJ1-2; clone size: few; V gene: TRBV19; CDR3 DNA: TGTGCCAGTAGTATCGTCCTTCCACAGGGAGCTAACTATGGCTACACCTTC; CDR3 protein: CASSIVLPQGANYGYTF
D gene: .; J gene: TRBJ2-5; clone size: many; V gene: TRBV20-1; CDR3 DNA: TGCAGTGCTTACCGGCCCGGGACGCAGGAGACCCAGTACTTC; CDR3 protein: CSAYRPGTQETQYF
D gene: .; J gene: TRBJ1-1; clone size: many; V gene: TRBV7-6; CDR3 DNA: TGTGCCAGCAGCTTGGGGGACGCCCGCACTGAAGCTTTCTTT; CDR3 protein: CASSLGDARTEAFF
D gene: .; J gene: TRBJ2-7; clone size: many; V gene: TRBV29-1; CDR3 DNA: TGCAGCGTCTCAAATACAGGCTACGAGCAGTACTTC; CDR3 protein: CSVSNTGYEQYF
D gene: .; J gene: TRBJ1-4; clone size: .; V gene: TRBV24-1; CDR3 DNA: TGTGCCACCAGTGACTCAGGCGGGCGATCCACTAATGAAAAACTGTTTTTT; CDR3 protein: CATSDSGGRSTNEKLFF
D gene: .; J gene: TRBJ2-5; clone size: many; V gene: TRBV27; CDR3 DNA: TGTGCCAGCAGGAGGGACGGGCAAGAGACCCAGTACTTC; CDR3 protein: CASRRDGQETQYF
D gene: TRBD1; J gene: TRBJ1-2; clone size: .; V gene: TRBV29-1; CDR3 DNA: TGCAGCTTCGACAGGGAAGACTATGGCTACACCTTC; CDR3 protein: CSFDREDYGYTF
D gene: .; J gene: TRBJ1-2; clone size: .; V gene: TRBV27; CDR3 DNA: TGTGCCAGCAGTTTTAGTCCCTACTATGGCTACACCTTC; CDR3 protein: CASSFSPYYGYTF
D gene: .; J gene: TRBJ2-2; clone size: .; V gene: TRBV20-1; CDR3 DNA: TGCAGTGCTAGAGATGGTACCAGGGGGGTACGTAACACCGGGGAGCTGTTTTTT; CDR3 protein: CSARDGTRGVRNTGELFF
D gene: .; J gene: TRBJ1-5; clone size: .; V gene: TRBV2; CDR3 DNA: TGTGCCATCAGTTTATCGGGACGGAGTGATCAGCCCCAGCATTTT; CDR3 protein: CAISLSGRSDQPQHF